What follows is one T cell receptor beta chain and its context. The antigen remains unidentified. The sample belongs to a study of cytomegalovirus exposure and HLA in healthy donors. Produced via immunoSEQ multiplex PCR; TCRdb's table is partial and in-frame only. The table lists approximately 220,000 clones, approximately 90% of them singletons. Study observations and caveats: Associated with cytomegalovirus, according to the listing, were some 150 TCR beta chains.

V was cut by 4 bases and J by 8 bases, with 12 bases left in between. Germline V gene data show CDR1 as SGHNT and CDR2 as YYREEE (reference sequence). This CDR3 spans 13 amino acids. The chain carries TRBV5-4 and TRBJ1-4; possibly TRBD1 for D (6 bases). Material for sequencing was PBMCs. This clonotype originated in a man younger than 30 in good health and CMV-seronegative. The CDR3 here is CASSGIQGEKLFF. Here the CDR3 DNA reads TGTGCCAGCAGCGGAATCCAGGGGGAAAAACTGTTTTTT.